The rows below give T cell receptor beta chains drawn from one sample of a study of blood T cell repertoires in COVID-19. TCRdb's table, derived via immunoSEQ multiplex PCR, lists solely in-frame clones and lacks some. The sample yields more than 300,000 clones, around 83% seen once. Sequencing input: peripheral blood. The receptors were gathered from a woman aged 45-65 years with acute or convalescent COVID-19. CDR3s leave out the opening cysteine and the closing phenylalanine or tryptophan.

j_call: TRBJ1-1; v_call: TRBV30; cdr3_aa: AWRTTGSTEAF
j_call: TRBJ1-6; v_call: TRBV4-1; cdr3_aa: ASSQDTESPLH
j_call: TRBJ2-5; v_call: TRBV13; cdr3_aa: ASSSRTGGRETQY
j_call: TRBJ1-2; v_call: TRBV6-1; cdr3_aa: ASSEVRGRDGYT
j_call: TRBJ1-4; v_call: TRBV9; cdr3_aa: ASSVGTGLGEKLF
j_call: TRBJ1-5; v_call: TRBV19; cdr3_aa: ASSSTGDNQPQH
j_call: TRBJ1-1; v_call: TRBV4-1; cdr3_aa: ASSQDIRNTEAF
j_call: TRBJ2-7; v_call: TRBV11-2; cdr3_aa: ASSLKAGETYEQY
j_call: TRBJ2-5; v_call: TRBV10-3; cdr3_aa: ATSYQETQY
j_call: TRBJ1-2; v_call: TRBV19; cdr3_aa: ASSQGADNYGYT
j_call: TRBJ2-2; v_call: TRBV2; cdr3_aa: ASSGGQALGTGELF
j_call: TRBJ2-7; v_call: TRBV7-2; cdr3_aa: ASSSAYEQY
j_call: TRBJ2-6; v_call: TRBV5-1; cdr3_aa: ASHGDVTGANVLT
j_call: TRBJ1-5; v_call: TRBV24-1; cdr3_aa: ATSDWRTGGLQH
j_call: TRBJ1-1; v_call: TRBV7-9; cdr3_aa: ASTLGQANTEAF
j_call: TRBJ2-7; v_call: TRBV19; cdr3_aa: ASSIGTGPTEQY
j_call: TRBJ1-1; v_call: TRBV27; cdr3_aa: ASSERVAGGDEAF
j_call: TRBJ1-2; v_call: TRBV2; cdr3_aa: ASSETRSQSYGYT
j_call: TRBJ1-1; v_call: TRBV14; cdr3_aa: ASSQNWAGTEAF
j_call: TRBJ1-4; v_call: TRBV7-9; cdr3_aa: ASSATTTNEKLF
j_call: TRBJ1-2; v_call: TRBV9; cdr3_aa: ASSPQGRGGYT
j_call: TRBJ1-1; v_call: TRBV5-4; cdr3_aa: ASSSPLTGLGKAF
j_call: TRBJ1-5; v_call: TRBV12-3/TRBV12-4; cdr3_aa: ASSGQGSEPQH
j_call: TRBJ2-7; v_call: TRBV9; cdr3_aa: ASSGGRDRVFYEQY
j_call: TRBJ2-6; v_call: TRBV6-5; cdr3_aa: ASSSVMSGANVLT
j_call: TRBJ2-1; v_call: TRBV11-2; cdr3_aa: ASSLVGGGGSYNEQF
j_call: TRBJ2-7; v_call: TRBV3-1/TRBV3-2; cdr3_aa: AIGTSGEQY
j_call: TRBJ2-7; v_call: TRBV7-7; cdr3_aa: ASSLSGDSSNEQY
j_call: TRBJ1-3; v_call: TRBV3-1/TRBV3-2; cdr3_aa: ASSRVRSTGRGNTIY
j_call: TRBJ2-2; v_call: TRBV12-3/TRBV12-4; cdr3_aa: ASSSGGEELF
j_call: TRBJ1-2; v_call: TRBV5-8; cdr3_aa: ASSRDLIGGYT
j_call: TRBJ1-5; v_call: TRBV6-5; cdr3_aa: ASTPGTNQPQH
j_call: TRBJ1-1; v_call: TRBV27; cdr3_aa: ASSTHPRRDTEAF
j_call: TRBJ2-2; v_call: TRBV6-6; cdr3_aa: ASSYETRITGELF
j_call: TRBJ2-2; v_call: TRBV7-2; cdr3_aa: ASSSLIGDGELF
j_call: TRBJ1-1; v_call: TRBV5-4; cdr3_aa: ASSLGQGSTEAF
j_call: TRBJ1-6; v_call: TRBV30; cdr3_aa: AWSRPWVGTGGDSPLH
j_call: TRBJ1-5; v_call: TRBV6-5; cdr3_aa: ASSYGPGLNQPQH
j_call: TRBJ1-6; v_call: TRBV3-1/TRBV3-2; cdr3_aa: ASSNRGNNSPLH
j_call: TRBJ2-3; v_call: TRBV9; cdr3_aa: ASSVDPARGDTQY
j_call: TRBJ1-1; v_call: TRBV5-8; cdr3_aa: ASSPRQGWTEAF
j_call: TRBJ1-1; v_call: TRBV5-6; cdr3_aa: ASSWGQGKANTEAF
j_call: TRBJ1-6; v_call: TRBV30; cdr3_aa: AWSVGGLSSYNSPLH
j_call: TRBJ1-1; v_call: TRBV7-9; cdr3_aa: ASSLQGATEAF
j_call: TRBJ2-2; v_call: TRBV2; cdr3_aa: ASRTTANTGELF
j_call: TRBJ1-2; v_call: TRBV11-2; cdr3_aa: AINPGGLRGYT
j_call: TRBJ1-1; v_call: TRBV27; cdr3_aa: ASRMDRVGNTEAF
j_call: TRBJ2-3; v_call: TRBV9; cdr3_aa: ASSWGAGETDTQY
j_call: TRBJ2-5; v_call: TRBV2; cdr3_aa: ASREGFRGETQY
j_call: TRBJ2-6; v_call: TRBV5-6; cdr3_aa: ASSLVTDSSGANVLT
j_call: TRBJ1-4; v_call: TRBV5-1; cdr3_aa: ASSPGHTTNEKLF
j_call: TRBJ2-5; v_call: TRBV11-2; cdr3_aa: ASSRSETQY
j_call: TRBJ1-2; v_call: TRBV5-1; cdr3_aa: ALSTGGNYGYT
j_call: TRBJ2-2; v_call: TRBV6-5; cdr3_aa: ASRLATGTGELF
j_call: TRBJ2-1; v_call: TRBV7-9; cdr3_aa: ASSPYNEQF